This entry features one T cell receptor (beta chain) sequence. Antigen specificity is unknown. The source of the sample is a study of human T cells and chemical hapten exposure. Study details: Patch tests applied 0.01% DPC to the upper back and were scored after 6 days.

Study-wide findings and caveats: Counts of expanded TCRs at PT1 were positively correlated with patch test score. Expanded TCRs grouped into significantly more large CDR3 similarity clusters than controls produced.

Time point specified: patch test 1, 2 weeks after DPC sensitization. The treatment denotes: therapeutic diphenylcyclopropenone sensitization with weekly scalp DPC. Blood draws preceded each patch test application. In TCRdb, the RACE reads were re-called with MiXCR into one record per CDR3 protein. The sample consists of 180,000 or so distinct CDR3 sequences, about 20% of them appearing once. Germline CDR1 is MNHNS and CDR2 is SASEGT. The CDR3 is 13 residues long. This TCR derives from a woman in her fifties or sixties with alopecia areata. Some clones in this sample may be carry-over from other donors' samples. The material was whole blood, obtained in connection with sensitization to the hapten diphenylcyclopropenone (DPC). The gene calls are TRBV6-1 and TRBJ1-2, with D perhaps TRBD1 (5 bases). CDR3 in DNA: TGTGCAGGGTCTCCTGACAGCCCCTATGGCTACACCTTC. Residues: CAGSPDSPYGYTF.